These T cell receptor beta chains were read from a single sample in a study of monozygotic twins with inflammatory bowel disease. TCRdb reanalyzed the 5' RACE reads and collapses them to one entry per CDR3 protein, without DNA. The sample's table shows about 420,000 distinct CDR3 sequences. Material for sequencing was blood. The receptors originated from a human donor with ulcerative colitis or Crohn's disease, or a healthy co-twin of an affected twin (not recorded which). CDR3s include the opening cysteine and the closing phenylalanine or tryptophan.

J	V	CDR3
TRBJ1-5	TRBV15	CATQSETEYSNQPQHF
TRBJ1-2	TRBV12-3/TRBV12-4	CASSQTAGLGGYTF
TRBJ2-1	TRBV12-3/TRBV12-4	CASSLASVQAGEQFF
TRBJ2-7	TRBV30	CAWTPGTGSYEQYF
TRBJ1-2	TRBV30	CAWSSQGEGGYTF
TRBJ2-7	TRBV10-3	CAISATSFAYEQYF
TRBJ2-2	TRBV4-1	CASSQDLTLAGTRWELFF
TRBJ2-3	TRBV7-9	CASSPGTAPPTDTQYF
TRBJ2-7	TRBV13	CASSLVLAGGRWRHEQYF
TRBJ2-7	TRBV10-3	CAISESGTPKTYEQYF
TRBJ2-2	TRBV24-1	CATSDHRRLFF
TRBJ2-2	TRBV7-2	CASSLERTGGNTGELFF
TRBJ1-1	TRBV3-1	CASSQDLTGGTTEAFF
TRBJ1-1	TRBV28	CAAKGGTEAFF
TRBJ1-3	TRBV20-1	CSARTWRGNTIYF
TRBJ1-1	TRBV7-9	CASSLNGENTEAFF
TRBJ2-5	TRBV5-1	CASSLAVRQETQYF
TRBJ1-1	TRBV6-6	CASSYGGTEAFF
TRBJ2-1	TRBV4-3	CASSQVYGNEQFF
TRBJ1-6	TRBV5-4	CASSPEVDSPLHF
TRBJ2-2	TRBV12-5	CASGLGETGELFF
TRBJ2-5	TRBV4-1	CASSHRTDAQETQYF
TRBJ2-1	TRBV19	CASTLGLANYNEQFF
TRBJ1-2	TRBV7-2	CASSPQPQGNPNYGYTF
TRBJ2-7	TRBV25-1	CVSSDVGVKYEQYF
TRBJ1-3	TRBV4-3	CASSQDEGVGNTIYF
TRBJ2-3	TRBV7-9	CASSPSASTDTQYF